This TCR beta chain was identified during a study of shared clonotypes between healthy human individuals. Notes on the study in general: A generally larger estimated richness was seen in naive subsets than in memory subsets.

This CDR3 comprises 14 residues. V lost 0 bases, J lost 5 bases, and 5 bases stayed unmatched. Per the germline V gene, CDR1 is GTSNPN and CDR2 is SVGIG (reference sequence). This clone appeared once. Its specificity is unknown. Only in-frame clones appear in the TCRdb table, and some are missing; sequencing was by immunoSEQ multiplex PCR. The sample has 2 million to 2.5 million clones; 95% are singletons. This sequence was found in a man aged 18 to 29 in good health. Sample: naive CD4+ T cells sorted from blood. Subset denoted: CD45RA+ positively selected. The rearrangement uses TRBV30 and TRBJ1-2; 8 nucleotides line up with TRBD1. In DNA form, the CDR3 reads TGTGCCTGGAGTGTACAGCAGGGGGCTTATGGCTACACCTTC. It yields the protein CAWSVQQGAYGYTF.